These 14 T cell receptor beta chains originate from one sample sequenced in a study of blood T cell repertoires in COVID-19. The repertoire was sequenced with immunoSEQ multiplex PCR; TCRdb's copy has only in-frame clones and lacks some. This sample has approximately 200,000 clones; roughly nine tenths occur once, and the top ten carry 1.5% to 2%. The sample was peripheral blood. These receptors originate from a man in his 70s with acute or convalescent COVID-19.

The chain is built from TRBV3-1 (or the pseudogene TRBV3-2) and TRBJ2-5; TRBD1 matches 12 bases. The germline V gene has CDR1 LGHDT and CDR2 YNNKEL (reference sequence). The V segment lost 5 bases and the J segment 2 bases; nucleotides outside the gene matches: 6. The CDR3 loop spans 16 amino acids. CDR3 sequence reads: CASSVGQGAGQETQYF. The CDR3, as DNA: TGTGCCAGCAGCGTGGGACAGGGGGCTGGTCAAGAGACCCAGTACTTC.

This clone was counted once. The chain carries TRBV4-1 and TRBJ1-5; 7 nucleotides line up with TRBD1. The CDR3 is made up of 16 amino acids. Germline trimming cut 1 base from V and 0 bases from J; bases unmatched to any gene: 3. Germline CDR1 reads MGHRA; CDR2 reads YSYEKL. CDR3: CASSQAGQNSNQPQHF. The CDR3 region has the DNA TGCGCCAGCAGCCAAGCGGGACAGAATAGCAATCAGCCCCAGCATTTT.

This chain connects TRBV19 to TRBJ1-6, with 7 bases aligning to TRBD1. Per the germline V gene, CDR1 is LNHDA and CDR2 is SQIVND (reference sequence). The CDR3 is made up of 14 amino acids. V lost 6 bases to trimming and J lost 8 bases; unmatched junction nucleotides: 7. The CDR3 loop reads CASSQQGRDSPLHF. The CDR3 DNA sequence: TGTGCCAGTAGCCAACAGGGGCGGGATTCACCCCTCCACTTT.

CDR3 region: CASSRQLNTEAFF. In DNA, the CDR3 is TGTGCCAGCAGTCGACAGTTGAACACTGAAGCTTTCTTT. The chain uses TRBV12-3 or TRBV12-4 and TRBJ1-1; D might be TRBD1 (5 bases). The CDR3 extends over 13 amino acids. V was cut by 5 bases and J by 0 bases, with 7 bases left in between.

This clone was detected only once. For the CDR3, the DNA is TGTGCCAGCTCACCACGGAGGGACACTGAAGCTTTCTTT. Amino acids: CASSPRRDTEAFF. This chain links TRBV18 with TRBJ1-1; D is ambiguous. Germline CDR1 is KGHSH and CDR2 is LQKENI. The ends were cut back, 1 base at V and 3 bases at J, with 6 bases in the middle. The CDR3 has 13 amino acids.

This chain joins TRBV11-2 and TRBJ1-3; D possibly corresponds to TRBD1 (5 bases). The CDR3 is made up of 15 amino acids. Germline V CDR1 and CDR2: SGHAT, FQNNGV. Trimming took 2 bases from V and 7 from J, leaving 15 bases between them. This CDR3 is CASSLRVRQGNTIYF. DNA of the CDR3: TGTGCCAGCAGCTTAAGGGTCCGGCAGGGCAACACCATATATTTT. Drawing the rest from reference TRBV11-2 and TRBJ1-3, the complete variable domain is EAGVAQSPRYKIIEKRQSVAFWCNPISGHATLYWYQQILGQGPKLLIQFQNNGVVDDSQLPKDRFSAERLKGVDSTLKIQPAKLEDSAVYLCASSLRVRQGNTIYFGEGSWLTVV.

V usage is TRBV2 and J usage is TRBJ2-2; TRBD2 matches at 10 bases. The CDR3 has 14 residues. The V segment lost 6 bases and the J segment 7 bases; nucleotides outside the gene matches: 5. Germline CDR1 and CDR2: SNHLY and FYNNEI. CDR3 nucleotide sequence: TGTGCCAGCAGGGCTAGCGGGAGCGGCGGGGAGCTGTTTTTT. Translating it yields CASRASGSGGELFF.

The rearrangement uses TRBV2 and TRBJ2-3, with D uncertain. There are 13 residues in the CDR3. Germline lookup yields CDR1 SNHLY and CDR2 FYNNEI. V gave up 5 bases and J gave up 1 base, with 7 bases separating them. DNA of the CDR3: TGTGCCAGCAGTTTTGAGGGCACAGATACGCAGTATTTT. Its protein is CASSFEGTDTQYF.

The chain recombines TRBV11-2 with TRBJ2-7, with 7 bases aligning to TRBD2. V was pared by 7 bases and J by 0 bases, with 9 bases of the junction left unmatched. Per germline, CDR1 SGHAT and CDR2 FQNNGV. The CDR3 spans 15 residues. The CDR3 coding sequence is TGTGCCAGCATGGGGGGGGAGGCGAGCTCCTACGAGCAGTACTTC. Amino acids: CASMGGEASSYEQYF.

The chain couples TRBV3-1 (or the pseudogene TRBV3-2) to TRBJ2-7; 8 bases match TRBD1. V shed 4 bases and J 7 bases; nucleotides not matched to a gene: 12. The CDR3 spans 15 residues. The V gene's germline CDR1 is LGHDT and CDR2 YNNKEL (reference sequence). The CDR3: CASSPSGRGQSEQYF. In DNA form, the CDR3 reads TGTGCCAGCAGCCCCTCGGGCAGGGGGCAAAGTGAGCAGTACTTC.

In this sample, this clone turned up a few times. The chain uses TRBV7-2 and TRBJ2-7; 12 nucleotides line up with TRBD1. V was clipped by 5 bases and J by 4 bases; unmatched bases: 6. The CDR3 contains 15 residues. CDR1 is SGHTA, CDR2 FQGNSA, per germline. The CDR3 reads CASSPSGQGAYEQYF. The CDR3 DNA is TGTGCCAGCAGCCCCTCGGGACAGGGGGCTTACGAGCAGTACTTC.

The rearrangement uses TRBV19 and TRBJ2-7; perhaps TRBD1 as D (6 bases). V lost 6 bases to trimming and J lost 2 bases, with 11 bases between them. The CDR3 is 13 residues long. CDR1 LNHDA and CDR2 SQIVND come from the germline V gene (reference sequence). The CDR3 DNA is TGTGCCAGTAGCTTCGACAGGACCTACGAGCAGTACTTC. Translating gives CASSFDRTYEQYF.

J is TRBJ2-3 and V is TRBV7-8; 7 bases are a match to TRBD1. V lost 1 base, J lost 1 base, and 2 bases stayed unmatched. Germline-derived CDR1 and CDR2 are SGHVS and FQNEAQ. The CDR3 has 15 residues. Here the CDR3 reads CASSLDGTGTDTQYF. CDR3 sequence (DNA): TGTGCCAGCAGCTTAGACGGGACAGGCACAGATACGCAGTATTTT.

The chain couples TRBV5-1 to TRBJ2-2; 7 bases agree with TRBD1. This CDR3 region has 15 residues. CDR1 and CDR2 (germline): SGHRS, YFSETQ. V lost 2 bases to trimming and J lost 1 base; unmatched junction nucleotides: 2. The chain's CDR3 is CASSLRTGNTGELFF. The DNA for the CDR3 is TGCGCCAGCAGCTTACGGACAGGGAACACCGGGGAGCTGTTTTTT.